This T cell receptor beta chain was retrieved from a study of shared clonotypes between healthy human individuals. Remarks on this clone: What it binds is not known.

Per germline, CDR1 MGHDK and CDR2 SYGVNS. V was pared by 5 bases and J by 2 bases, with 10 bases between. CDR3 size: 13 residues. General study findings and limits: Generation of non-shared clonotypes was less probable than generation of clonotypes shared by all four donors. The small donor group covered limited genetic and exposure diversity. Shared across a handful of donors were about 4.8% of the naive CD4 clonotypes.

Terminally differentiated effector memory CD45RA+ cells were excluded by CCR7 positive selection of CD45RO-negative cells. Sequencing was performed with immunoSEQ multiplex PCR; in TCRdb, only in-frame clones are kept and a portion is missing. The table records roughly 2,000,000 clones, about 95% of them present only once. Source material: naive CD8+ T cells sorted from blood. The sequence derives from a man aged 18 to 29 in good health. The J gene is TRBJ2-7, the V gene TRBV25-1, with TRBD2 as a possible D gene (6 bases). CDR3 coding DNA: TGTGCCAGCAGTCGGGGGACGGCCTACGAGCAGTACTTC. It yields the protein CASSRGTAYEQYF.